This TCR beta chain was identified during a study of cytomegalovirus exposure and HLA in healthy donors. Overall study: An earlier analysis identified approximately 120 million unique TCR beta sequences in 150 million to 200 million T cells. Notes on the study in general: Among TCR beta chains, those listed as cytomegalovirus-associated numbered approximately 150. A later analysis found that most CMV-associated TCR beta chains appeared HLA-restricted.

This CDR3 is 14 amino acids long. V was pared by 5 bases and J by 2 bases, with 13 bases between. Germline loops: CDR1 MGHDK, CDR2 SYGVNS. As regards this clone: The antigen remains unidentified.

Primers for the PCR totalled 60 Vbeta and 13 Jbeta. Here immunoSEQ multiplex PCR was the method, and the copy in TCRdb shows in-frame clones only, minus some. The sample contains 150,000 to 200,000 clones, around four fifths of which appear only once. Donors in the study were healthy people who gave bone marrow. The TCR sequence derives from a man aged 50 or older in good health and CMV-seropositive. The V gene is TRBV25-1, the J gene TRBJ2-7; the D gene is possibly TRBD1 (6 bases). Sequencing used PBMCs. CDR3 amino acids: CASSSHRVPYEQYF. The CDR3 DNA follows: TGTGCCAGCAGTTCCCACAGGGTCCCCTACGAGCAGTACTTC.